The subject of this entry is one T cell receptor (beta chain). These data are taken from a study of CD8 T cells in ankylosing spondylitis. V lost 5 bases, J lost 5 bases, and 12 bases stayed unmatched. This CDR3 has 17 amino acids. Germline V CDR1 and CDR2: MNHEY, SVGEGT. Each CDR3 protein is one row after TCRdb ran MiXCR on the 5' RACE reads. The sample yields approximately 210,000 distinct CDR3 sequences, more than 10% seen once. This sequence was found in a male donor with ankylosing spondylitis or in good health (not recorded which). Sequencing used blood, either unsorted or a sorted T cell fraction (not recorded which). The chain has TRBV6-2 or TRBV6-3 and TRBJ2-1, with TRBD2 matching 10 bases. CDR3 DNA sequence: TGTGCCAGCAGTCTTTTCCCGAGAGCGGGGGGGCACAATGAGCAGTTCTTC. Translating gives CASSLFPRAGGHNEQFF.